This passage covers 16 T cell receptor beta chains from one sample sequenced in a study of cytomegalovirus exposure and HLA in healthy donors. Primers: 60 Vbeta forward and 13 Jbeta reverse. TCRdb keeps only in-frame clones here, not all; method: immunoSEQ multiplex PCR. The sample has more than 55,000 clones; roughly 74% are singletons. Sequencing was carried out using PBMCs. The origin of the receptors is an older woman in good health and CMV-seropositive.

This chain uses TRBV10-1 with TRBJ2-5, with 12 bases matching TRBD2. The CDR3 has 16 residues. The ends lost 9 bases at V and 2 bases at J; junction bases unmatched: 10. Germline CDR1 WNHNN, CDR2 SYGVQD (reference sequence). The CDR3 here is CASIRLAGETQETQYF. In DNA, the CDR3 is TGCGCCAGTATCCGACTAGCGGGAGAGACACAAGAGACCCAGTACTTC.

V and J are TRBV5-1 and TRBJ2-5, with TRBD2 matching over 10 bases. V was clipped by 1 base and J by 5 bases; unmatched bases: 2. The CDR3 is 14 residues long. Germline V gene data show CDR1 as SGHRS and CDR2 as YFSETQ. The CDR3 DNA reads TGCGCCAGCAGCTTGACTAGCGGGACGGAGACCCAGTACTTC. Its translation is CASSLTSGTETQYF.

The chain carries TRBV6-5 and TRBJ1-2; D gene unclear. The CDR3 has 15 amino acids. The V end lost 0 bases, the J end lost 3 bases, and 11 bases lay between the germline ends. Looked up from germline, CDR1 is MNHEY and CDR2 is SVGAGI. In DNA form, the CDR3 reads TGTGCCAGCAGTTACTCGACTAACGGTTACTATGGCTACACCTTC. This encodes CASSYSTNGYYGYTF.

This clone was seen only once. This chain connects TRBV4-1 to TRBJ2-2; 7 nucleotides agree with TRBD2. The V gene end was trimmed by 0 bases and the J gene end by 5 bases; junction bases not matched to a gene: 6. Germline CDR1 and CDR2: MGHRA and YSYEKL. CDR3 length: 16 amino acids. This CDR3 is CASSQEAGIGTGELFF. The CDR3 DNA reads as TGCGCCAGCAGCCAAGAAGCGGGGATCGGGACCGGGGAGCTGTTTTTT.

The rearrangement uses TRBV18 and TRBJ2-1; D perhaps matches TRBD1 (6 bases). Germline V gene data show CDR1 as KGHSH and CDR2 as LQKENI. V lost 4 bases to trimming and J lost 8 bases, with 18 bases between them. The CDR3 spans 15 residues. The CDR3 DNA sequence: TGTGCCAGCTCACGAGGACAGTACCCCTTCGATGAGCAGTTCTTC. Its translation is CASSRGQYPFDEQFF. Complete variable domain (other parts from reference TRBV18 and TRBJ2-1): NAGVMQNPRHLVRRRGQEARLRCSPMKGHSHVYWYRQLPEEGLKFMVYLQKENIIDESGMPKERFSAEFPKEGPSILRIQQVVRGDSAAYFCASSRGQYPFDEQFFGPGTRLTVL.

This clone has a handful of counts. The J gene is TRBJ1-1, the V gene TRBV11-2; D may be TRBD1 (6 bases). Between the trimmed V and J ends, which lost 8 bases and 0 bases, there was a span of 13 bases. CDR3 length equals 14 residues. Looked up from germline, CDR1 is SGHAT and CDR2 is FQNNGV. CDR3 bases: TGTGCCAGCGGACCGGGACACCTGAACACTGAAGCTTTCTTT. It yields the protein CASGPGHLNTEAFF.

The chain carries TRBV4-1 and TRBJ1-1; 10 nucleotides match TRBD1. Trimming took 3 bases from V and 5 from J; bases not matched to a gene: 6. Per germline, CDR1 MGHRA and CDR2 YSYEKL. The CDR3 covers 15 residues. The CDR3 here is CASSHQGQGRTEAFF. The CDR3 nucleotides are TGCGCCAGCAGCCATCAGGGACAGGGGAGGACTGAAGCTTTCTTT.

A few counts support this clone. The gene calls are TRBV7-9 and TRBJ1-1; D is unclear. CDR3 length: 14 amino acids. Germline V gene lookup returns CDR1 SEHNR and CDR2 FQNEAQ (reference sequence). Trimming removed 1 base from V and 0 bases from J, with 6 bases in between. Written as DNA, the CDR3 is TGTGCCAGCAGCTTAGAGAGGGTGAACACTGAAGCTTTCTTT. Translating it yields CASSLERVNTEAFF.

This clone showed up just once. The chain combines TRBV30 with TRBJ1-5; possible D gene TRBD1, 6 bases. The CDR3 consists of 15 residues. V dropped 3 bases and J dropped 3 bases, with 15 bases sitting between them. Germline values: CDR1 GTSNPN, CDR2 SVGIG (reference sequence). In nucleotides, the CDR3 is TGTGCCTGGAGGGACAGAGGAGTACCCAATCAGCCCCAGCATTTT. It specifies CAWRDRGVPNQPQHF.

This clone was detected only a few times. J is TRBJ1-5 and V is TRBV4-2; D unresolved. Germline V CDR1 and CDR2: LGHNA, YNFKEQ. The CDR3 runs 16 residues. Between the trimmed V and J ends, which lost 3 bases and 0 bases, there was a span of 12 bases. CDR3 sequence: CASSQGGRDSNQPQHF. The CDR3 bases are TGTGCCAGCAGCCAGGGTGGACGGGATAGCAATCAGCCCCAGCATTTT.

The chain carries TRBV16 and TRBJ1-1; 9 bases match TRBD1. With V trimmed by 2 bases and J by 4 bases, 8 bases remained unmatched. Germline loops: CDR1 KGHSY, CDR2 FQNENV. There are 16 residues in the CDR3. As DNA, the CDR3 is TGTGCCAGCAGCCAACTCCCGGGACAGGGTAGCACTGAAGCTTTCTTT. Translating it yields CASSQLPGQGSTEAFF.

V usage is TRBV7-3 and J usage is TRBJ2-2; maybe TRBD1 (5 bases). The germline gives CDR1 SGHTA, CDR2 FQGTGA. V lost 2 bases and J 5 bases, leaving 6 bases between the germline ends. This CDR3 comprises 13 residues. The CDR3 DNA reads TGTGCCAGCAGCTTAGGGGCAACCGGGGAGCTGTTTTTT. It codes for CASSLGATGELFF.

J is TRBJ1-1 and V is TRBV30; D is unclear. The CDR3 is 13 residues long. Germline assignment: CDR1 GTSNPN and CDR2 SVGIG (reference sequence). Deletions cut 0 bases from V and 2 bases from J, with 7 bases between. The CDR3: CAWSVQTNTEAFF. CDR3 DNA sequence: TGTGCCTGGAGTGTACAAACCAACACTGAAGCTTTCTTT.

CDR3 sequence reads: CASSSGTDSGNTIYF. DNA for the CDR3: TGCGCCAGCAGCTCCGGGACAGACTCTGGAAACACCATATATTTT. J is TRBJ1-3 and V is TRBV5-1, with TRBD1 matching 7 bases. The CDR3 runs 15 residues. From germline, CDR1 is SGHRS and CDR2 YFSETQ. Unmatched junction bases numbered 3, after V lost 3 bases and J lost 0 bases.

V is TRBV5-1 and J is TRBJ2-2; 9 nucleotides agree with TRBD2. This CDR3 spans 17 amino acids. V was clipped by 2 bases and J by 4 bases; unmatched bases: 9. Germline values: CDR1 SGHRS, CDR2 YFSETQ. DNA for the CDR3: TGCGCCAGCAGCTTCCCCGCGGGGGGGCCCGGCACCGGGGAGCTGTTTTTT. Encoded protein: CASSFPAGGPGTGELFF.

The chain is built from TRBV5-4 and TRBJ2-1; 9 bases are shared with TRBD2. CDR1 SGHNT and CDR2 YYREEE come from the germline V gene (reference sequence). The CDR3 is 16 residues long. The V segment lost 4 bases and the J segment 0 bases; nucleotides outside the gene matches: 5. The CDR3 DNA reads as TGTGCCAGCAGCAGCGGGGGGTCTAGCTCCTACAATGAGCAGTTCTTC. This codes for CASSSGGSSSYNEQFF. The entire variable domain, with the rest obtained from reference TRBV5-4 and TRBJ2-1, is as follows: ETGVTQSPTHLIKTRGQQVTLRCSSQSGHNTVSWYQQALGQGPQFIFQYYREEENGRGNFPPRFSGLQFPNYSSELNVNALELDDSALYLCASSSGGSSSYNEQFFGPGTRLTVL.